The source of this TCR beta chain is a study of T cell repertoires in cytomegalovirus infection. The wider study: The authors relied on CMV epitopes, both recently identified HLA-C-restricted and well-studied HLA-B-restricted.

TCRdb reanalysed the reads using MiXCR and keeps one entry per CDR3 protein. Of under 850,000 distinct CDR3 sequences listed, 30% to 40% are singletons. With regard to this clonotype: The antigen is not known.

In germline, CDR1 is SGHAT, CDR2 FQNNGV. Trimming took 7 bases from V and 2 from J, leaving 13 bases between them. The CDR3 extends over 14 amino acids. General study results and limits: HLA-C-restricted CMV clonotypes gave the most frequent clonotype in two of eight donors. Cumulative public TCR beta family frequency identified carriers of CMV plus the relevant HLA.

The TCR was taken from a human donor in good health (CMV status not recorded). Some clones in this sample may be carry-over from other donors' samples. Material: cultured PBMCs, obtained from culture after CMV antigen stimulation. The chain uses TRBV11-2 and TRBJ2-3, with a weak D call TRBD2 (5 bases). The CDR3 nucleotides are TGTGCCAGCAAAGTTAAGCGGCACACAGATACGCAGTATTTT. It is translated as CASKVKRHTDTQYF.